The 19 T cell receptor beta chains given below trace back to one sample, sequenced in a study of beta chain features in type 1 diabetes. The authors reverse transcribed all of the isolated RNA, so sequencing captured expressed TCRB transcripts. The method was immunoSEQ multiplex PCR; TCRdb's version includes in-frame clones alone and lacks a portion of them. The data show hundreds of thousands of clones, under 70% seen once. Sequencing was done on a sample of naive CD4+ T cells from blood. These receptors originate from a man in his thirties or forties in good health.

The chain has TRBV11-2 and TRBJ2-7; D is unclear. CDR1 SGHAT and CDR2 FQNNGV come from the germline V gene. This CDR3 spans 13 amino acids. V was cut by 7 bases and J by 2 bases, with 12 bases left in between. The CDR3 here is CASTGWSTYEQYF. In DNA, the CDR3 is TGTGCCAGCACTGGCTGGAGTACCTACGAGCAGTACTTC.

A few counts support this clone. The chain carries TRBV10-3 and TRBJ1-5; 7 bases are shared with TRBD1. This CDR3 has 13 amino acids. Trimming cost V 8 bases and J 1 base; bases outside gene matches: 2. Germline CDR1 reads ENHRY; CDR2 reads SYGVKD. The CDR3 protein is CAIADRSNQPQHF. Here the CDR3 DNA reads TGTGCCATCGCGGACAGGAGCAATCAGCCCCAGCATTTT.

This clone was detected only a few times. The chain carries TRBV2 and TRBJ2-5, with D maybe TRBD2 (6 bases). The V and J ends lost 11 bases and 2 bases respectively, with 15 bases between them. Germline assignment: CDR1 SNHLY and CDR2 FYNNEI. This CDR3 spans 13 amino acids. The CDR3 nucleotides read TGTGCCGGATCCGGGAGTCAGCAAGAGACCCAGTACTTC. Its translation is CAGSGSQQETQYF.

This rearrangement joins TRBV6-6 to TRBJ2-7; D possibly corresponds to TRBD2 (5 bases). Germline V gives CDR1 MNHNY, CDR2 SVGAGI (reference sequence). The CDR3 is 14 amino acids. Trimming shortened V by 2 bases and J by 2 bases, and 10 bases separated the two germline ends. The CDR3 sequence is CASSYLRGAYEQYF. In DNA form, the CDR3 reads TGTGCCAGCAGTTACCTTCGGGGTGCCTACGAGCAGTACTTC.

This rearrangement joins TRBV7-9 to TRBJ1-1, with D possibly matching TRBD1 (6 bases). This CDR3 has 15 amino acids. Germline CDR1 reads SEHNR; CDR2 reads FQNEAQ (reference sequence). Trimming took 2 bases from V and 1 from J, leaving 11 bases between them. This chain's CDR3 is CASSLLGTQNTEAFF. CDR3 nucleotides: TGTGCCAGCAGCTTACTCGGGACACAGAACACTGAAGCTTTCTTT.

This clone was found a few times. This chain uses TRBV30 with TRBJ1-2; tentatively, D is TRBD1 (5 bases). Trimming removed 5 bases from V and 10 bases from J, with 11 bases in between. This CDR3 is built from 10 residues. The germline gives CDR1 GTSNPN, CDR2 SVGIG (reference sequence). The CDR3 region is CAWGDPTYTF. The DNA for the CDR3 is TGTGCCTGGGGGGACCCGACCTACACCTTC. The entire variable domain, with the rest obtained from reference TRBV30 and TRBJ1-2, is as follows: SQTIHQWPATLVQPVGSPLSLECTVEGTSNPNLYWYRQAAGRGLQLLFYSVGIGQISSEVPQNLSASRPQDRQFILSSKKLLLSDSGFYLCAWGDPTYTFGSGTRLTVV.

The chain couples TRBV4-1 to TRBJ2-4; D not certain. Looked up from germline, CDR1 is MGHRA and CDR2 is YSYEKL. Deletions cut 1 base from V and 0 bases from J, with 7 bases between. The CDR3 loop spans 15 amino acids. CDR3 in amino acids: CASSQVGLAKNIQYF. CDR3 nucleotides: TGCGCCAGCAGCCAAGTAGGCTTAGCCAAAAACATTCAGTACTTC.

The chain has TRBV9 and TRBJ2-3, with D uncertain. V was clipped by 0 bases and J by 4 bases, with 12 bases between them. CDR1 is SGDLS, CDR2 YYNGEE, per germline. The CDR3 has 15 amino acids. Here the CDR3 reads CASSVAVSKADTQYF. The CDR3 DNA reads as TGTGCCAGCAGCGTAGCTGTTAGTAAGGCAGATACGCAGTATTTT. Based on the CDR3 plus reference TRBV9 and TRBJ2-3, the full variable domain is DSGVTQTPKHLITATGQRVTLRCSPRSGDLSVYWYQQSLDQGLQFLIQYYNGEERAKGNILERFSAQQFPDLHSELNLSSLELGDSALYFCASSVAVSKADTQYFGPGTRLTVL.

A few counts support this clone. The same CDR3 is also encoded by other DNA sequences in this sample. The V call is TRBV30, the J call TRBJ2-5; the D gene is possibly TRBD2 (5 bases). From germline, CDR1 is GTSNPN and CDR2 SVGIG (reference sequence). Trimming shortened V by 3 bases and J by 3 bases, and 11 bases separated the two germline ends. This CDR3 is built from 13 residues. The chain's CDR3 is CAWRGPGKETQYF. The CDR3, as DNA: TGTGCCTGGAGAGGACCGGGGAAAGAGACCCAGTACTTC. Together with reference TRBV30 and TRBJ2-5, the CDR3 gives the full variable domain: SQTIHQWPATLVQPVGSPLSLECTVEGTSNPNLYWYRQAAGRGLQLLFYSVGIGQISSEVPQNLSASRPQDRQFILSSKKLLLSDSGFYLCAWRGPGKETQYFGPGTRLLVL.

V is TRBV18 and J is TRBJ2-1, with D possibly matching TRBD1 (6 bases). The CDR3 consists of 16 residues. Germline CDR1 reads KGHSH; CDR2 reads LQKENI. V lost 6 bases and J lost 7, with 22 bases in between. The DNA for the CDR3 is TGTGCCAGCTCGCCCCTGACAGGAGTACTGAGTAATGAGCAGTTCTTC. This translates into CASSPLTGVLSNEQFF.

The chain links TRBV7-9 to TRBJ2-3; 7 bases fit TRBD1. Unmatched junction bases numbered 8, after V lost 5 bases and J lost 3 bases. Germline V gene data show CDR1 as SEHNR and CDR2 as FQNEAQ (reference sequence). The CDR3 consists of 15 residues. CDR3 in DNA: TGTGCCAGCAGCATAAGGGGGACAGAAACAGATACGCAGTATTTT. The encoded protein is CASSIRGTETDTQYF.

This clone has just a few counts. The chain combines TRBV4-3 with TRBJ2-1; 9 bases fit TRBD2. The CDR3 spans 16 residues. The germline V gene has CDR1 LGHNA and CDR2 YSLEER. V lost 2 bases to trimming and J lost 3 bases; unmatched junction nucleotides: 5. Here the CDR3 reads CASSQPSSGIYNEQFF. CDR3 sequence (DNA): TGCGCCAGCAGCCAACCTTCTAGCGGGATCTACAATGAGCAGTTCTTC.

The chain employs TRBV11-2 and TRBJ2-5; TRBD1 might be the D (6 bases). This CDR3 has 15 residues. The V end was cut by 5 bases, the J end by 5 bases, with 18 bases between. Germline-derived CDR1 and CDR2 are SGHAT and FQNNGV. The CDR3 coding sequence is TGTGCCAGCAGCGTCCGGGGCCAAGGGGGTGAGACCCAGTACTTC. This sequence encodes CASSVRGQGGETQYF.

The CDR3, as DNA: TGTGCCAGCAGCTTAGATAGCGGGAGTAATACGCAGTATTTT. It is translated as CASSLDSGSNTQYF. This rearrangement joins TRBV7-2 to TRBJ2-3; 9 bases line up with TRBD2. Trimming at V came to 1 base and at J to 7 bases, leaving 3 bases not matched to a gene. This CDR3 is built from 14 residues. Germline V gives CDR1 SGHTA, CDR2 FQGNSA.

CDR3 bases: TGTGCCTGGAGCCTGGGCGGCACAGATACGCAGTATTTT. It specifies CAWSLGGTDTQYF. This rearrangement joins TRBV30 to TRBJ2-3; D is ambiguous. The CDR3 has 13 residues. Germline values: CDR1 GTSNPN, CDR2 SVGIG (reference sequence). With 3 bases removed from V and 1 base from J, the gap between germline ends came to 8 bases.

This clone was detected once. The chain uses TRBV13 and TRBJ2-7, with 11 bases fitting TRBD2. The CDR3 contains 14 residues. Germline V gives CDR1 PRHDT, CDR2 FYEKMQ (reference sequence). V shed 4 bases and J 3 bases; nucleotides not matched to a gene: 2. CDR3 nucleotide sequence: TGTGCCAGCAGCTCTACTAGCGGGAGCTACGAGCAGTACTTC. Protein: CASSSTSGSYEQYF.

The rearrangement joins TRBV7-9 to TRBJ2-5, with a weak D call TRBD2 (6 bases). CDR3 length equals 15 residues. Germline CDR1 reads SEHNR; CDR2 reads FQNEAQ (reference sequence). The V and J ends lost 0 bases and 5 bases respectively, with 13 bases between them. CDR3 residues: CASSLARRARETQYF. For the CDR3, the DNA is TGTGCCAGCAGCTTAGCGCGGAGGGCGCGGGAGACCCAGTACTTC.

This chain links TRBV28 with TRBJ2-3; 12 bases are a match to TRBD2. Germline CDR1 reads MDHEN; CDR2 reads SYDVKM. The CDR3 runs to 16 residues. V gave up 8 bases and J gave up 3 bases; unmatched junction bases: 9. CDR3 region: CASGRLAGDGTDTQYF. CDR3 nucleotide sequence: TGTGCCAGCGGAAGACTAGCGGGAGATGGGACAGATACGCAGTATTTT.

This clone was detected only a few times. The chain employs TRBV5-1 and TRBJ2-3; D might be TRBD1 (7 bases). The CDR3 totals 14 residues. V was trimmed by 4 bases and J by 6 bases, leaving 15 bases between them. The V gene's germline CDR1 is SGHRS and CDR2 YFSETQ. The CDR3 sequence: CASSRGDSPDTQYF. In DNA, the CDR3 is TGCGCCAGCAGCAGGGGGGACAGCCCGGATACGCAGTATTTT.